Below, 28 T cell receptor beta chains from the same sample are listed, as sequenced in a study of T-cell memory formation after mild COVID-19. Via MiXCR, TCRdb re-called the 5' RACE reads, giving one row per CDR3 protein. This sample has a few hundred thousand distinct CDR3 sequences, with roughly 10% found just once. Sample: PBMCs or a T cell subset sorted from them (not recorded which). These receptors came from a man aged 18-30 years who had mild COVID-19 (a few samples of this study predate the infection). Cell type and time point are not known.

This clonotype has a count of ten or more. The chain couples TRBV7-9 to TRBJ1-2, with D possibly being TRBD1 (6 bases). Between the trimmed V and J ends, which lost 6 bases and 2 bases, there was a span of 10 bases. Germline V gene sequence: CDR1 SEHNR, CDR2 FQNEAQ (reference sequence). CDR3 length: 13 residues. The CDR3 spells CASSQGWNYGYTF. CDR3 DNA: TGTGCCAGCAGTCAGGGGTGGAACTATGGCTACACCTTC.

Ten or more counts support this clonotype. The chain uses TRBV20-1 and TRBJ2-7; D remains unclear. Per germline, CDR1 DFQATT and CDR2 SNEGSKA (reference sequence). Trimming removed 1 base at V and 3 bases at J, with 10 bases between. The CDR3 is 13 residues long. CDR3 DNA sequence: TGCAGTGCTAGAGGACCTTTCAACTACGAGCAGTACTTC. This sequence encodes CSARGPFNYEQYF.

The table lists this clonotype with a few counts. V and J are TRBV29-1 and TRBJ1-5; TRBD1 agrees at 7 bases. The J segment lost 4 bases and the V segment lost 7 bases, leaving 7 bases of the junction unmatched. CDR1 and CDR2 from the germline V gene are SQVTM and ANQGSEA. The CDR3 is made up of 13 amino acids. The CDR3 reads CSGATGVNQPQHF. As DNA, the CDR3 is TGCAGCGGAGCCACAGGGGTTAATCAGCCCCAGCATTTT.

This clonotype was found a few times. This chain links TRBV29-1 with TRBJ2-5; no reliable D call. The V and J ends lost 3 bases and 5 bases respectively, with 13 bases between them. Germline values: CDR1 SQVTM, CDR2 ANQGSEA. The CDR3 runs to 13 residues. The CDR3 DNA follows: TGCAGCGTTGATATCATAGGGCTGGAGACCCAGTACTTC. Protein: CSVDIIGLETQYF.

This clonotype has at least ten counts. The CDR3 here is CASSLSRETQYF. Written as DNA, the CDR3 is TGTGCCAGCAGCTTATCGAGAGAGACCCAGTACTTC. J is TRBJ2-5 and V is TRBV7-2; no definite D call. CDR1 and CDR2 from the germline V gene are SGHTA and FQGNSA. The CDR3 is made up of 12 amino acids. V lost 2 bases to trimming and J lost 4 bases, with 5 bases between them.

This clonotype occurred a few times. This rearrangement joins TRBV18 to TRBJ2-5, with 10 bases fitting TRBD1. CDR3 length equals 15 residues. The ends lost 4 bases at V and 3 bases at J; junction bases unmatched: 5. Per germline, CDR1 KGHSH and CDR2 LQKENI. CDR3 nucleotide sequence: TGTGCCAGCTCACAACGAGGGACAGGGGAAGAGACCCAGTACTTC. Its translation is CASSQRGTGEETQYF.

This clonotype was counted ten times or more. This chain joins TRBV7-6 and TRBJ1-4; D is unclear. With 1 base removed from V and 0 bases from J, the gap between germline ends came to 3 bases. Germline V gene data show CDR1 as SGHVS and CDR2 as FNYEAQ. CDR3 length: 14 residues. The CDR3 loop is CASSLGATNEKLFF. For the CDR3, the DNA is TGTGCCAGCAGCTTAGGCGCAACTAATGAAAAACTGTTTTTT.

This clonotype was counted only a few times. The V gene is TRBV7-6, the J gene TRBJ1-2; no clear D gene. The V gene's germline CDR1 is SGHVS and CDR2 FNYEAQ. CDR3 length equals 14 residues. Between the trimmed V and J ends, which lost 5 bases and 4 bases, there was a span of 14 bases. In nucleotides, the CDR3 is TGTGCCAGCAGCCCCGCCGGCACCTTCTATGGCTACACCTTC. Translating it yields CASSPAGTFYGYTF.

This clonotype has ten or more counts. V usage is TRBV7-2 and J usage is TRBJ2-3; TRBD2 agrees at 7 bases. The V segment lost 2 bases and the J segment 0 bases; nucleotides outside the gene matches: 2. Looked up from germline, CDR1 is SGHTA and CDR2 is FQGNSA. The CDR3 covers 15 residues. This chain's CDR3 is CASSLLAASTDTQYF. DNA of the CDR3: TGTGCCAGCAGCTTACTAGCGGCTAGCACAGATACGCAGTATTTT. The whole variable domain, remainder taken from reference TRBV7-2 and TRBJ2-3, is GAGVSQSPSNKVTEKGKDVELRCDPISGHTALYWYRQSLGQGLEFLIYFQGNSAPDKSGLPSDRFSAERTGGSVSTLTIQRTQQEDSAVYLCASSLLAASTDTQYFGPGTRLTVL.

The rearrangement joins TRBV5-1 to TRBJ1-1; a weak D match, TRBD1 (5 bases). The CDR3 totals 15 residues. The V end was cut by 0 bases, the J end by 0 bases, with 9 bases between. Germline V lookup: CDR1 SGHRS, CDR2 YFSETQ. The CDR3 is CASSLEMGVNTEAFF. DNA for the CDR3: TGCGCCAGCAGCTTGGAAATGGGGGTGAACACTGAAGCTTTCTTT. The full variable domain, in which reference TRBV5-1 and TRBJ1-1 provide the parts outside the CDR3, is KAGVTQTPRYLIKTRGQQVTLSCSPISGHRSVSWYQQTPGQGLQFLFEYFSETQRNKGNFPGRFSGRQFSNSRSEMNVSTLELGDSALYLCASSLEMGVNTEAFFGQGTRLTVV.

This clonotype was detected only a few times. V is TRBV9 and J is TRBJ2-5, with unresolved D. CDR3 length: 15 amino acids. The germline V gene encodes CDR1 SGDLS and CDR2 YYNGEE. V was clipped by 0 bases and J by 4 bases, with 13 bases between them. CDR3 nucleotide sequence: TGTGCCAGCAGCGTAGGTACACCGGCCGGAGAGACCCAGTACTTC. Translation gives CASSVGTPAGETQYF.

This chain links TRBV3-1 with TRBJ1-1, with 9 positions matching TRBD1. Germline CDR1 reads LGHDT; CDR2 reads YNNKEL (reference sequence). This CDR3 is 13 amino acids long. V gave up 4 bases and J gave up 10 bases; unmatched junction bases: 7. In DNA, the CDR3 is TGTGCCAGCAGCCCGGGACAGGGAGTGCGAGCTTTCTTT. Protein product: CASSPGQGVRAFF.

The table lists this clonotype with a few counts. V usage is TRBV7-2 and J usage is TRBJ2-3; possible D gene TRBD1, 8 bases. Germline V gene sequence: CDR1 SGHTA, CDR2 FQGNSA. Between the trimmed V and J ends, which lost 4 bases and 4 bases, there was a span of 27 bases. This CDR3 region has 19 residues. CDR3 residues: CASSYPLNPRQGRADTQYF. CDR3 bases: TGTGCCAGCAGCTACCCCCTTAACCCCAGACAGGGGAGGGCAGATACGCAGTATTTT.

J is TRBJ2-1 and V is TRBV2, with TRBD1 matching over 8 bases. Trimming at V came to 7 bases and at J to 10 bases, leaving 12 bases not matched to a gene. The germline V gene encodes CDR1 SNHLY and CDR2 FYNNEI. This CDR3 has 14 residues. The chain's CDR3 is CASISFAGGYEQFF. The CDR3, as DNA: TGTGCCAGCATTTCGTTCGCAGGGGGCTACGAGCAGTTCTTC. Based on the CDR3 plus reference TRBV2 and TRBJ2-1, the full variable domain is EPEVTQTPSHQVTQMGQEVILRCVPISNHLYFYWYRQILGQKVEFLVSFYNNEISEKSEIFDDQFSVERPDGSNFTLKIRSTKLEDSAMYFCASISFAGGYEQFFGPGTRLTVL.

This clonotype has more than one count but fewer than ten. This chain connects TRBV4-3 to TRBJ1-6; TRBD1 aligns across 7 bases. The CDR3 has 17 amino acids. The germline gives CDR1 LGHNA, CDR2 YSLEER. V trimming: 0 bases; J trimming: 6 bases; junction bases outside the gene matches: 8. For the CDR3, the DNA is TGCGCCAGCAGCCAAGATCGGGCAACAGGGGCTAATTCACCCCTCCACTTT. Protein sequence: CASSQDRATGANSPLHF.

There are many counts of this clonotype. The CDR3 sequence: CASSFQAGGTDTQYF. CDR3 nucleotides: TGCGCCAGCAGCTTCCAAGCGGGGGGCACAGATACGCAGTATTTT. The V and J genes are TRBV5-1 and TRBJ2-3, with 8 bases aligning to TRBD2. Germline-derived CDR1 and CDR2 are SGHRS and YFSETQ. The CDR3 is 15 amino acids. Trimming removed 2 bases from V and 1 base from J; junction bases left unmatched: 3.

The CDR3, as DNA: TGTGCCAGCAGCTTTGGGGGAACCTACAATGAGCAGTTCTTC. It specifies CASSFGGTYNEQFF. The gene calls are TRBV5-6 and TRBJ2-1; D is possibly TRBD1 or TRBD2 (5 bases each). CDR1 is SGHDT, CDR2 YYEEEE, per germline. V lost 2 bases to trimming and J lost 2 bases, with 8 bases between them. This CDR3 region has 14 residues.

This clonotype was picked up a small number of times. CDR3 bases: TGTGCCAGTAGTAAGAGACAGAGGCAGAACACTGAAGCTTTCTTT. It translates to CASSKRQRQNTEAFF. The chain links TRBV19 to TRBJ1-1, with D possibly matching TRBD1 (5 bases). The CDR3 runs 15 residues. Germline loops: CDR1 LNHDA, CDR2 SQIVND (reference sequence). V was cut by 4 bases and J by 1 base, with 13 bases left in between.

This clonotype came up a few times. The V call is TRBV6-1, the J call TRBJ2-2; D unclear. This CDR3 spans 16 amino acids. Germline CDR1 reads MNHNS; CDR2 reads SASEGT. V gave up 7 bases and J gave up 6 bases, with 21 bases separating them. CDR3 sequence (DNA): TGTGCCAGCAACCCTATCGTTTGGGCATCGGCCGGGGAGCTGTTTTTT. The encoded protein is CASNPIVWASAGELFF.

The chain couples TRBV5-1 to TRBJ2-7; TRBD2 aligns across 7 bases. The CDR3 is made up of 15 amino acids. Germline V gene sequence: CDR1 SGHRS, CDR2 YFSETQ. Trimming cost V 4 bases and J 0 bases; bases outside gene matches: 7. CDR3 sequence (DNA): TGCGCCAGCAGCGCGATGGGGGGGAGCTCCTACGAGCAGTACGTC. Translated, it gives CASSAMGGSSYEQYV.

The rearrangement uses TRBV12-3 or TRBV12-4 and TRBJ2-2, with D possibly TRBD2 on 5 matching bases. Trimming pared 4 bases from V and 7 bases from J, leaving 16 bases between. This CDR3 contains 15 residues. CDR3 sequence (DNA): TGTGCCAGCAGTTCCTACACGGGGAATAGCGGGGAGCTGTTTTTT. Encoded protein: CASSSYTGNSGELFF.

CDR3 in amino acids: CASSLGTGYQPQHF. DNA for the CDR3: TGCGCCAGCAGCTTGGGGACAGGGTATCAGCCCCAGCATTTT. The V call is TRBV5-1, the J call TRBJ1-5; 8 nucleotides match TRBD1. The ends lost 0 bases at V and 5 bases at J; junction bases unmatched: 1. Germline V gene data show CDR1 as SGHRS and CDR2 as YFSETQ. The CDR3 consists of 14 residues.

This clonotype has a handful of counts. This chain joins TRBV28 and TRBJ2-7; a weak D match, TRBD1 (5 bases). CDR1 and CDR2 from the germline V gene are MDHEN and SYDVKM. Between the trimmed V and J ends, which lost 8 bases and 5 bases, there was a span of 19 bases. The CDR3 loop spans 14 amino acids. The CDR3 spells CASLPRDSIHEQYV. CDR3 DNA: TGTGCCAGCCTACCTAGAGACAGCATCCACGAGCAGTACGTC.

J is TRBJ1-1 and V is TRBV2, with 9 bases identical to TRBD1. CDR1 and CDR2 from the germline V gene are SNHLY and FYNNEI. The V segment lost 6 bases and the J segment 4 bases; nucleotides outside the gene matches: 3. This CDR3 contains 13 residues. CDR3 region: CASRVDRGTEAFF. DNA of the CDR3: TGTGCCAGCAGGGTGGACAGGGGCACTGAAGCTTTCTTT.

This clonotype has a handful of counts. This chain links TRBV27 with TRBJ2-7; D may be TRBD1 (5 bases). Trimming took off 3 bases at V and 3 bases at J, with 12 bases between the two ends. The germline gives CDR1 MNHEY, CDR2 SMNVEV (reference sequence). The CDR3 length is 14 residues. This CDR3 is CASSFSDSYYEQYF. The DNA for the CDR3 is TGTGCCAGCAGTTTCTCCGACAGCTACTACGAGCAGTACTTC.

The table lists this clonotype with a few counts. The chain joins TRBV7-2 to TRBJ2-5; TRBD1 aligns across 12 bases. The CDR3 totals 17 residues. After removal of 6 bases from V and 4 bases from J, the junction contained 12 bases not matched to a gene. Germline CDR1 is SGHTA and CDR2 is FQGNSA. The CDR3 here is CASSFGTGGVSGETQYF. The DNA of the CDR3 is TGTGCCAGCAGTTTCGGGACAGGGGGCGTAAGTGGAGAGACCCAGTACTTC.

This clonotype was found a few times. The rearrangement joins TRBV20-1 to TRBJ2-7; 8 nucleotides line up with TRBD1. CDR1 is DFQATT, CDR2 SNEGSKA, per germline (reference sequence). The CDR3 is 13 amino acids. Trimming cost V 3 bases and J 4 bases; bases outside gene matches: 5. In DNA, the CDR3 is TGCAGTGCTAGGCCCCGGGACAGGTACGAGCAGTACGTC. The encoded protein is CSARPRDRYEQYV.

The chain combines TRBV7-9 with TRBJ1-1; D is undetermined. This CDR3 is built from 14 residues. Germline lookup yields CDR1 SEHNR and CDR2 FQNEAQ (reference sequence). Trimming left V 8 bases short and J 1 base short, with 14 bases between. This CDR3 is CASVPARSNTEAFF. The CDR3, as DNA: TGTGCCAGCGTCCCTGCGCGGTCGAACACTGAAGCTTTCTTT.